The 13 T cell receptor beta chains listed next were all sequenced from one sample in a study of response to subunit inactivated influenza vaccine. TCRdb used MiXCR to reprocess the RT-PCR reads, holding one entry per CDR3 protein. The sample has around 540,000 distinct CDR3 sequences; 12% are singletons. Sequencing was performed on PBMCs from blood, taken on the day of vaccination. The receptors derive from a man aged 45-65 years who received an inactivated influenza vaccine.

The J gene is TRBJ2-1, the V gene TRBV27, with D possibly matching TRBD2 (5 bases). V gave up 3 bases and J gave up 8 bases, with 11 bases separating them. This CDR3 is built from 13 residues. CDR1 is MNHEY and CDR2 is SMNVEV in the germline V gene (reference sequence). In nucleotides, the CDR3 is TGTGCCAGCAGTTTTTTAGAGGGCCATGAGCAGTTCTTC. This translates into CASSFLEGHEQFF.

This clonotype came up a few times. The chain has TRBV27 and TRBJ2-7; 8 bases are a match to TRBD2. V lost 5 bases, J lost 0 bases, and 6 bases stayed unmatched. Germline V gene sequence: CDR1 MNHEY, CDR2 SMNVEV (reference sequence). The CDR3 contains 15 residues. This CDR3 reads CASSPTSGLSYEQYF. CDR3 DNA sequence: TGTGCCAGCAGTCCCACTAGCGGCCTCTCCTACGAGCAGTACTTC.

The chain links TRBV4-3 to TRBJ2-1; D may be TRBD2 (6 bases). V was clipped by 0 bases and J by 7 bases, with 13 bases between them. The CDR3 contains 15 residues. The germline V gene has CDR1 LGHNA and CDR2 YSLEER. CDR3 in DNA: TGCGCCAGCAGCCAAGATCGGGCGGGGCCAAATGAGCAGTTCTTC. This gives the protein CASSQDRAGPNEQFF.

The chain is built from TRBV10-1 and TRBJ1-1; TRBD1 matches 7 bases. Germline V CDR1 and CDR2: WNHNN, SYGVQD (reference sequence). Unmatched junction bases numbered 4, after V lost 2 bases and J lost 7 bases. CDR3 size: 13 residues. Here the CDR3 DNA reads TGCGCCAGCAGTGAGCTAGCAGGGGGTGAAGCTTTCTTT. Protein sequence: CASSELAGGEAFF.

This clonotype was observed a handful of times. This chain connects TRBV7-9 to TRBJ2-2, with D hard to call. V was cut by 2 bases and J by 4 bases, with 11 bases left in between. Per germline, CDR1 SEHNR and CDR2 FQNEAQ (reference sequence). There are 15 residues in the CDR3. The CDR3 region is CASSLPVWGTGELFF. CDR3 nucleotides: TGTGCCAGCAGCTTACCGGTTTGGGGCACCGGGGAGCTGTTTTTT.

This clonotype was recorded a few times. The DNA of the CDR3 is TGTGCCAGCAGTTACTCTGGCAGGGCGGATGAGCAGTTCTTC. Translating gives CASSYSGRADEQFF. This chain connects TRBV6-5 to TRBJ2-1; a weak D match, TRBD1 (5 bases). Germline V gene data show CDR1 as MNHEY and CDR2 as SVGAGI. The CDR3 is 14 amino acids. Trimming left V 0 bases short and J 8 bases short, with 11 bases between.

This clonotype turned up a few times. The chain has TRBV29-1 and TRBJ2-2; 11 bases are shared with TRBD1. This CDR3 region has 12 residues. CDR1 is SQVTM and CDR2 is ANQGSEA in the germline V gene. The DNA for the CDR3 is TGCACGGGGACAGGGGGAACCGGGGAGCTGTTTTTT. It encodes CTGTGGTGELFF.

V is TRBV3-1 and J is TRBJ2-5; D remains ambiguous. Germline lookup yields CDR1 LGHDT and CDR2 YNNKEL (reference sequence). Deletions cut 3 bases from V and 4 bases from J, with 12 bases between. The CDR3 totals 14 residues. The CDR3 region has the DNA TGTGCCAGCAGCCAGGACCGGGCACGAGAGACCCAGTACTTC. Its protein product is CASSQDRARETQYF.

On this clonotype: A read error may account for a junction end that differs from germline. The chain carries TRBV27 and TRBJ2-7; D remains unclear. This CDR3 has 15 amino acids. Per the germline V gene, CDR1 is MNHEY and CDR2 is SMNVEV (reference sequence). CDR3 residues: CASSPTGRYSHEQYF. DNA for the CDR3: TGTGCCAGCAGCCCTACGGGCCGATACTCCCACGAGCAGTACTTC.

This clonotype was found many times. The genes are TRBV10-3 and TRBJ1-4; the match to TRBD1 covers 8 bases. The CDR3 sequence is 13 residues long. V was pared by 10 bases and J by 5 bases, with 6 bases of the junction left unmatched. CDR1 and CDR2 from the germline V gene are ENHRY and SYGVKD. DNA for the CDR3: TGTGCCACCGCGGACAGGGCAAATGAAAAACTGTTTTTT. Amino acids: CATADRANEKLFF.

The table lists this clonotype with a few counts. The V and J genes are TRBV12-3 or TRBV12-4 and TRBJ2-3; the D call may be TRBD1 or TRBD2 (5 bases each). V shed 5 bases and J shed 2 bases, with 14 bases lying between them. This CDR3 has 15 amino acids. The CDR3 loop is CASSNRDDYTDTQYF. CDR3 nucleotide sequence: TGTGCCAGCAGTAACCGGGACGACTACACAGATACGCAGTATTTT.

This clonotype has a handful of counts. The chain couples TRBV28 to TRBJ1-3; the match to TRBD1 covers 8 bases. The CDR3 length is 19 residues. The germline V gene has CDR1 MDHEN and CDR2 SYDVKM. J lost 0 bases, V lost 7 bases, and 17 bases had no gene match. The CDR3 reads CASKDTGGRYLVSGNTIYF. The DNA of the CDR3 is TGTGCCAGCAAAGATACAGGGGGGCGCTACCTCGTCTCTGGAAACACCATATATTTT.

V gene TRBV6-2 or TRBV6-3 combines with J gene TRBJ2-7; 10 positions match TRBD1. The CDR3 has 14 amino acids. V was clipped by 8 bases and J by 2 bases; unmatched bases: 6. Germline V lookup: CDR1 MNHEY, CDR2 SVGEGT. CDR3 sequence (DNA): TGTGCCAGCGGGGGGACAGGGGACCCCTACGAGCAGTACTTC. Its translation: CASGGTGDPYEQYF.